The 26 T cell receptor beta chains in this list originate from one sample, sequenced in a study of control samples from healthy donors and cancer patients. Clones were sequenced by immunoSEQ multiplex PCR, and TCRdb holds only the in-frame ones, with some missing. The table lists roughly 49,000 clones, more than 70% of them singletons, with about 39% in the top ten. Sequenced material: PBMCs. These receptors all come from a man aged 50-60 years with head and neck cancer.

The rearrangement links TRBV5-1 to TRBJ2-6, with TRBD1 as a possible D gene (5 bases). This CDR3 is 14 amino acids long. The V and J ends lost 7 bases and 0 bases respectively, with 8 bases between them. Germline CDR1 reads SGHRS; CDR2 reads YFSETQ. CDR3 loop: CASLQGSGANVLTF. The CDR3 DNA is TGCGCCAGCCTTCAGGGCTCTGGGGCCAACGTCCTGACTTTC.

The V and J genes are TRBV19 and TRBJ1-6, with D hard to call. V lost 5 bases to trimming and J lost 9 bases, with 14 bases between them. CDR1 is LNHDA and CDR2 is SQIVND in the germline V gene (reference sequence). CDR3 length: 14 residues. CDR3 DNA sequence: TGTGCCAGTAGTGGAGGGAGAGAACTTTCACCCCTCCACTTT. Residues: CASSGGRELSPLHF.

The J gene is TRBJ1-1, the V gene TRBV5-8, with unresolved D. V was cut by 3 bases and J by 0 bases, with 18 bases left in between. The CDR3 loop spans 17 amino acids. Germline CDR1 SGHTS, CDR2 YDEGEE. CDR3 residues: CASSSFRERGMNTEAFF. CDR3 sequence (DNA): TGTGCCAGCAGCTCGTTCCGGGAGCGGGGAATGAACACTGAAGCTTTCTTT.

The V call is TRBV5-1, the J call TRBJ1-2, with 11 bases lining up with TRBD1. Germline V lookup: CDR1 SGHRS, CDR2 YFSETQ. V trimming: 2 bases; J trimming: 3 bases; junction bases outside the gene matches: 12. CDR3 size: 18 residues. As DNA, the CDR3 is TGCGCCAGCAGCTTCCCCTCCGGGACAGGGGGAGGGGACTATGGCTACACCTTC. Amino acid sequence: CASSFPSGTGGGDYGYTF.

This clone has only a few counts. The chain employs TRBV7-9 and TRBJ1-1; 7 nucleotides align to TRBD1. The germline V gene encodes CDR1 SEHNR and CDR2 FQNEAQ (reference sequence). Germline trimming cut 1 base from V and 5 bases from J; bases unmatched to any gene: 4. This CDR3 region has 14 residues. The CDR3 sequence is CASSLEGARTEAFF. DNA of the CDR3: TGTGCCAGCAGCTTAGAGGGGGCGAGAACTGAAGCTTTCTTT.

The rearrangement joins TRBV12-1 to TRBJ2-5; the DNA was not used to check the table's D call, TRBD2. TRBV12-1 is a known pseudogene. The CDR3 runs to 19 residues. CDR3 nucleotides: TGTGCCAGCAGCCGTACCTCCGGGACTAGCGGGGAGTACCAAGAGACCCAGTACTTC. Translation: CASSRTSGTSGEYQETQYF.

The CDR3 reads CASSADGSNQPQHF. CDR3 coding DNA: TGCGCCAGCAGCGCGGACGGAAGCAATCAGCCCCAGCATTTT. This chain uses TRBV5-1 with TRBJ1-5; D gene unclear. The V end lost 4 bases, the J end lost 1 base, and 9 bases lay between the germline ends. Germline lookup yields CDR1 SGHRS and CDR2 YFSETQ. The CDR3 spans 14 residues.

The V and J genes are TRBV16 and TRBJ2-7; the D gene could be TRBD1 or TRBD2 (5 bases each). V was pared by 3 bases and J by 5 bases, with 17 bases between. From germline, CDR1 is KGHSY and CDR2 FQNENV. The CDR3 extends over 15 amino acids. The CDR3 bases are TGTGCCAGCAGCCAGTCTCAGGCAGGGAGAGACGAGCAGTACTTC. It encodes CASSQSQAGRDEQYF.

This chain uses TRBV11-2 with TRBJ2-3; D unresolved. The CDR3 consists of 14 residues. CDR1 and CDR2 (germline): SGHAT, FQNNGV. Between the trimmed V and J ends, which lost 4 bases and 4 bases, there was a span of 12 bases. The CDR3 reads CASSYTRTADTQYF. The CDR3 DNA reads TGTGCCAGCAGCTATACACGCACTGCAGATACGCAGTATTTT.

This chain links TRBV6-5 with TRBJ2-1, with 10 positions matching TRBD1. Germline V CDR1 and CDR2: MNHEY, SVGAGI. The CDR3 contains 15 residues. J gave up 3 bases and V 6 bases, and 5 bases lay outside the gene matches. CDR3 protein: CASSHRDRGYNEQFF. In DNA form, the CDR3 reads TGTGCCAGCAGCCACCGGGACAGGGGCTACAATGAGCAGTTCTTC.

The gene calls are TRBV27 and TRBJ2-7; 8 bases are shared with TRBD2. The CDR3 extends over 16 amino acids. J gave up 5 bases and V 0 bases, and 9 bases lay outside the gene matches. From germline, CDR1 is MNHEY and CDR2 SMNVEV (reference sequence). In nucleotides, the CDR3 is TGTGCCAGCAGTTTATCGCGGGGGGTCTCGATGGACGAGCAGTACTTC. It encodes CASSLSRGVSMDEQYF.

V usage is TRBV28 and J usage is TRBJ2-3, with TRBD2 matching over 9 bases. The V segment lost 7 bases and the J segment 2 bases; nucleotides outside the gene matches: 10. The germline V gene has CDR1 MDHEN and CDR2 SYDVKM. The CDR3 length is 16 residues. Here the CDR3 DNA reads TGTGCCAGCACCCTAGGGGGACTAGCTTACACAGATACGCAGTATTTT. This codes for CASTLGGLAYTDTQYF.

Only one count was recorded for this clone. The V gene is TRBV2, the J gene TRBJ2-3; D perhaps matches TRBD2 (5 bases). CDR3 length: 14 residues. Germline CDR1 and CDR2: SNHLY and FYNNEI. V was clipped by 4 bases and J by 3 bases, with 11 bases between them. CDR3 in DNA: TGTGCCAGCAGTGGCCTCAGCGGAACAGATACGCAGTATTTT. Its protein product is CASSGLSGTDTQYF.

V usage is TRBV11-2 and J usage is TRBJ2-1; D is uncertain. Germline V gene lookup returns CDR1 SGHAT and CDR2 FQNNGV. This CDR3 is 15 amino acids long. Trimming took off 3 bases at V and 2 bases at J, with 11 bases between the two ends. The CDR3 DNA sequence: TGTGCCAGCAGCTTGTCCGACATCCCCTACAATGAGCAGTTCTTC. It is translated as CASSLSDIPYNEQFF.

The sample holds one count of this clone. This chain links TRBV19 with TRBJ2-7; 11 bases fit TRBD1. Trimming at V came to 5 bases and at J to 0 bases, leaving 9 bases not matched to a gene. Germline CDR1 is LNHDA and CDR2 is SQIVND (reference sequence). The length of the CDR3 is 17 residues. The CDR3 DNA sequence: TGTGCCAGTAGTCTTACATCGGGACAGGGGGGCTCCTACGAGCAGTACTTC. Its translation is CASSLTSGQGGSYEQYF.

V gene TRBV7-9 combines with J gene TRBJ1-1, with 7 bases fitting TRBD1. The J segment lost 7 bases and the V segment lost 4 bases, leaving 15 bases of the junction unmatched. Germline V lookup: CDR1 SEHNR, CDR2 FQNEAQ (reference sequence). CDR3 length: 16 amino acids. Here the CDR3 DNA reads TGTGCCAGCAGCTCCCGGATTACAGCCGACAGGGTTGAAGCTTTCTTT. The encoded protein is CASSSRITADRVEAFF.

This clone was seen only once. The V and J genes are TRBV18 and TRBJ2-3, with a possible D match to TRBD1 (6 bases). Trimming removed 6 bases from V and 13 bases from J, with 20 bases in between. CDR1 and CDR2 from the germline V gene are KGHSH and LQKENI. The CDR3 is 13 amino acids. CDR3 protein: CASSHDQETGEYF. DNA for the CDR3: TGTGCCAGCTCCCACGACCAGGAGACAGGAGAGTATTTT.

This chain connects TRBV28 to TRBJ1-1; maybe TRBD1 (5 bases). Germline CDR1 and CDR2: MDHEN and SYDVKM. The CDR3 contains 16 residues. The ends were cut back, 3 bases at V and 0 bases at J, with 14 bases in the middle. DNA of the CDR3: TGTGCCAGCAGTTTTCAAAGCACAGGCATGAACACTGAAGCTTTCTTT. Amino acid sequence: CASSFQSTGMNTEAFF.

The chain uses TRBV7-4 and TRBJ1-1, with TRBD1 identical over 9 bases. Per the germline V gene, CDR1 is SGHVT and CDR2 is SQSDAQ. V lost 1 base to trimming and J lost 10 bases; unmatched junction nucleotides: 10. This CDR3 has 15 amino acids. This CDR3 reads CASSLVRTGEWVAFF. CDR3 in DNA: TGTGCCAGCAGCTTAGTACGGACAGGGGAGTGGGTAGCTTTCTTT.

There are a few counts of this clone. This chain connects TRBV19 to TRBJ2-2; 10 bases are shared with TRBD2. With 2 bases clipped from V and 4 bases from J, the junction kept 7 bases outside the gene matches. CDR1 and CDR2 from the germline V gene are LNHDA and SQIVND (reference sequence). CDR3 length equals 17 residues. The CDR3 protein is CASSILRTSGSTGELFF. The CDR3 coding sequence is TGTGCCAGTAGTATATTGAGGACTAGCGGATCCACCGGGGAGCTGTTTTTT.

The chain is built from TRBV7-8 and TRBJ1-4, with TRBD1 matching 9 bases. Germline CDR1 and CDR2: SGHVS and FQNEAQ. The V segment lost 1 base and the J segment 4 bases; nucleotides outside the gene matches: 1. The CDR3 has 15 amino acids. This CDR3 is CASSLVGQGNEKLFF. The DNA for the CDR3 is TGTGCCAGCAGCTTAGTGGGACAGGGTAATGAAAAACTGTTTTTT.

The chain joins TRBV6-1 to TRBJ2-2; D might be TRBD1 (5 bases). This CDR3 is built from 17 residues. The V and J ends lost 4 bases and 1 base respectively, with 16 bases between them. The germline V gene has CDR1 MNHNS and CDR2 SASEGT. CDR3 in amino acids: CASSGGRGARNTGELFF. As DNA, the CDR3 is TGTGCCAGCAGTGGGGGTCGTGGGGCTCGGAACACCGGGGAGCTGTTTTTT.

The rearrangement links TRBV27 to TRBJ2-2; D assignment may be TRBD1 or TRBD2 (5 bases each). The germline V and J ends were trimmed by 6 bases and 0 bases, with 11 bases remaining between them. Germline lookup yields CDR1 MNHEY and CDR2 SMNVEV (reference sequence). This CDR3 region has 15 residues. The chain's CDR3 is CASRSGTANTGELFF. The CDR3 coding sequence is TGTGCCAGCAGGTCCGGGACGGCGAACACCGGGGAGCTGTTTTTT.

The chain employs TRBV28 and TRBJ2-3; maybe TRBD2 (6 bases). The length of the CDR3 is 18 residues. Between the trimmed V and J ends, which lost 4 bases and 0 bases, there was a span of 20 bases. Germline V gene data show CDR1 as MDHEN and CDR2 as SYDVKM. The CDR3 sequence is CASSSPSTGEDSTDTQYF. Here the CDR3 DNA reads TGTGCCAGCAGTTCACCATCGACTGGGGAGGATAGCACAGATACGCAGTATTTT. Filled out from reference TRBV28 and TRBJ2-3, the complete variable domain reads DVKVTQSSRYLVKRTGEKVFLECVQDMDHENMFWYRQDPGLGLRLIYFSYDVKMKEKGDIPEGYSVSREKKERFSLILESASTNQTSMYLCASSSPSTGEDSTDTQYFGPGTRLTVL.

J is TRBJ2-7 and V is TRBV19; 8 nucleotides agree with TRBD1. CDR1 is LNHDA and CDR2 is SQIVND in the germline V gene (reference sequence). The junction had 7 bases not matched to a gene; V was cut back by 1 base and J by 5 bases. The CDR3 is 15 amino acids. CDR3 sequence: CASSIGGQGGDEQYF. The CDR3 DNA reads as TGTGCCAGTAGTATAGGAGGACAGGGTGGGGACGAGCAGTACTTC.

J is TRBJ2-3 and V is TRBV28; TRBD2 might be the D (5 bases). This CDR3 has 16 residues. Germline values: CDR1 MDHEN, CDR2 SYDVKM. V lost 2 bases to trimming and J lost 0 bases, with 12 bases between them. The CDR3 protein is CASSLGSGSSTDTQYF. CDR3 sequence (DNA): TGTGCCAGCAGTTTAGGGAGTGGAAGTAGCACAGATACGCAGTATTTT.